This TCR beta chain was captured by sequencing in a study of T-cell memory formation after mild COVID-19. Study background: The study found TCR clusters largely donor specific. Whole-study findings and limits: CD8+ contracting clones occupied EMRA, while CD4+ ones occupied mainly CM and EM.

This CDR3 has 14 residues. Germline loops: CDR1 SGHRS, CDR2 YFSETQ. Trimming left V 1 base short and J 1 base short, with 5 bases between. A remark on this clonotype: Its target is not known.

TCRdb redid the calling of the 5' RACE reads with MiXCR, one entry per CDR3 protein. Altogether around 300,000 distinct CDR3 sequences are present, 10% to 15% being singletons, with the ten largest covering about a fifth. Sequences were obtained from PBMCs or a T cell subset sorted from them (not recorded which). The sequence was collected from a young man who had mild COVID-19 (a few samples of this study predate the infection). Cell type and time point are not known. The chain carries TRBV5-1 and TRBJ2-2; D uncertain. CDR3 amino acids: CASSLNGNTGELFF. The CDR3 nucleotides are TGCGCCAGCAGCTTGAACGGGAACACCGGGGAGCTGTTTTTT.